The clone carrying this T cell receptor (beta chain) was picked up a small number of times. Its specificity is not known. This entry is derived from a study of response to subunit inactivated influenza vaccine. Broader study findings: The authors put forward the suggestion that each seasonal influenza vaccination may bring in only a limited number of new T cells.

Each CDR3 protein gets one entry after TCRdb re-called the RT-PCR reads with MiXCR. The sample gives around 520,000 distinct CDR3 sequences, 10% to 15% of which show up once; 10% is in the top ten. Germline CDR1 KGHSH, CDR2 LQKENI. CDR3 length: 14 residues. With 0 bases removed from V and 8 bases from J, the gap between germline ends came to 11 bases. The chain combines TRBV18 with TRBJ2-1, with a possible D match to TRBD2 (7 bases). The clonotype originates from a man aged 50-59 years who received an inactivated influenza vaccine. The sample was PBMCs from blood, taken on the day of vaccination. In nucleotides, the CDR3 is TGTGCCAGCTCACCACCAGGCGGGGGCGATGAGCAGTTCTTC. It yields the protein CASSPPGGGDEQFF.